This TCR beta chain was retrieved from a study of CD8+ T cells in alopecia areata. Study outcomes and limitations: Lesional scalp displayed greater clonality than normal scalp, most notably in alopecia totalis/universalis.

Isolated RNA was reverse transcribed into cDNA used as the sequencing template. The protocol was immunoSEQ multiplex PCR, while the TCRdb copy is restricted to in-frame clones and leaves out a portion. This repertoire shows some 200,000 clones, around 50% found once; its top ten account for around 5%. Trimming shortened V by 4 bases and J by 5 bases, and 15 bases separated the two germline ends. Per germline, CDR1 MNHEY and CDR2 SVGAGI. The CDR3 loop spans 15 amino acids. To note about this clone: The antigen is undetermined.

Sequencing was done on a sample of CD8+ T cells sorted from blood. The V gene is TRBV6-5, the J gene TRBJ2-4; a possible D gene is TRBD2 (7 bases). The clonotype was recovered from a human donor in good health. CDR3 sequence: CASSSYGGGENIQYF. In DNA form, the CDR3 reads TGTGCCAGCAGTTCATATGGGGGGGGCGAAAACATTCAGTACTTC.